Below, 21 T cell receptor beta chains from the same sample are listed, as sequenced in a study of shared clonotypes between healthy human individuals. Clones were read by immunoSEQ multiplex PCR, and TCRdb kept only the in-frame ones, dropping some. In the table there are about 460,000 clones, around 77% of which are singletons. The sample taken for sequencing was PBMCs. All receptors derive from a middle-aged woman in good health. Some clones in this sample may be carry-over from other donors' samples.

The chain uses TRBV6-1 and TRBJ2-1, with D possibly matching TRBD1 (6 bases). From germline, CDR1 is MNHNS and CDR2 SASEGT. The V and J ends lost 7 bases and 7 bases respectively, with 11 bases between them. This CDR3 spans 12 amino acids. The CDR3 region is CASTQGRNEQFF. In DNA, the CDR3 is TGTGCCAGCACGCAGGGGCGAAATGAGCAGTTCTTC.

The J gene is TRBJ1-1, the V gene TRBV19; D uncertain. The CDR3 consists of 17 residues. The germline V and J ends were trimmed by 1 base and 5 bases, with 20 bases remaining between them. The V gene's germline CDR1 is LNHDA and CDR2 SQIVND (reference sequence). DNA of the CDR3: TGTGCCAGTAGTATAGGAGTTCGGTATGGCGGTTCGACTGAAGCTTTCTTT. Protein: CASSIGVRYGGSTEAFF.

The rearrangement links TRBV19 to TRBJ2-1, with TRBD2 matching 13 bases. CDR3 length equals 16 residues. J lost 9 bases, V lost 5 bases, and 10 bases had no gene match. The germline V gene encodes CDR1 LNHDA and CDR2 SQIVND (reference sequence). CDR3 sequence (DNA): TGTGCCAGTAGTCCTCGGGGACTAGCGGGACTTAGTGAGCAGTTCTTC. It translates to CASSPRGLAGLSEQFF.

This clone was detected many times. The chain is built from TRBV6-5 and TRBJ2-7; 7 nucleotides agree with TRBD2. With 10 bases clipped from V and 6 bases from J, the junction kept 12 bases outside the gene matches. The CDR3 spans 13 residues. Germline values: CDR1 MNHEY, CDR2 SVGAGI. The CDR3: CATLNGRPCEQYF. Here the CDR3 DNA reads TGTGCCACCCTTAACGGGAGGCCATGCGAGCAGTACTTC.

This clone was detected only once. The rearrangement uses TRBV18 and TRBJ2-1, with 11 bases fitting TRBD2. J lost 9 bases, V lost 0 bases, and 4 bases had no gene match. CDR1 is KGHSH, CDR2 LQKENI, per germline. The CDR3 loop spans 15 amino acids. The CDR3 region is CASSPPTSGKGEQFF. The DNA for the CDR3 is TGTGCCAGCTCACCACCGACTAGCGGGAAGGGTGAGCAGTTCTTC.

This rearrangement joins TRBV5-4 to TRBJ2-2, with D maybe TRBD2 (6 bases). The V gene lost 4 bases and the J gene lost 7 bases, with 20 bases spanning the gap. The CDR3 has 16 residues. Germline CDR1 and CDR2: SGHNT and YYREEE (reference sequence). CDR3 sequence (DNA): TGTGCCAGCAGCCCATCTAGCGTAACTCCAGGCGGGGAGCTGTTTTTT. It yields the protein CASSPSSVTPGGELFF.

The table lists this clone with a count of one. The rearrangement uses TRBV7-8 and TRBJ2-7, with D tentatively TRBD1 or TRBD2 (5 bases each). CDR1 is SGHVS and CDR2 is FQNEAQ in the germline V gene. Trimming shortened V by 3 bases and J by 3 bases, and 18 bases separated the two germline ends. The CDR3 has 16 amino acids. CDR3 sequence (DNA): TGTGCCAGCAGCTTGAACAGGAACCTGGGGGACTACGAGCAGTACTTC. Protein: CASSLNRNLGDYEQYF.

The gene calls are TRBV28 and TRBJ2-1, with 10 bases identical to TRBD2. CDR1 MDHEN and CDR2 SYDVKM come from the germline V gene. This CDR3 contains 14 residues. Trimming took 6 bases from V and 5 from J; bases not matched to a gene: 4. CDR3 sequence reads: CASRTLAGNNEQFF. The CDR3, as DNA: TGTGCCAGCAGAACACTAGCGGGAAACAATGAGCAGTTCTTC.

V and J are TRBV7-2 and TRBJ1-2; TRBD1 is a possible D gene (5 bases). This CDR3 has 15 amino acids. The germline V gene encodes CDR1 SGHTA and CDR2 FQGNSA. V was clipped by 1 base and J by 7 bases, with 16 bases between them. CDR3 bases: TGTGCCAGCAGCTTAGAGCAGGGTGGGACGACTGGCTACACCTTC. Translated: CASSLEQGGTTGYTF.

The rearrangement joins TRBV5-1 to TRBJ2-5; 11 bases map to TRBD2. This CDR3 has 16 residues. V lost 0 bases to trimming and J lost 5 bases; unmatched junction nucleotides: 6. The germline V gene has CDR1 SGHRS and CDR2 YFSETQ. CDR3 sequence: CASSLGLAGNAETQYF. The CDR3 DNA reads TGCGCCAGCAGCTTGGGACTAGCGGGAAATGCGGAGACCCAGTACTTC.

The sample holds many counts of this clone. The chain uses TRBV9 and TRBJ2-5, with a weak D call TRBD2 (6 bases). The CDR3 covers 14 residues. V dropped 3 bases and J dropped 2 bases, with 11 bases sitting between them. CDR1 is SGDLS and CDR2 is YYNGEE in the germline V gene. In DNA, the CDR3 is TGTGCCAGCAGCGCGGGAGTTCGGCAAGAGACCCAGTACTTC. This gives the protein CASSAGVRQETQYF.

This clone came up a few times. The V and J genes are TRBV7-8 and TRBJ2-7, with a possible D match to TRBD1 (7 bases). The CDR3 length is 16 residues. V was pared by 5 bases and J by 4 bases, with 21 bases between. Germline CDR1 and CDR2: SGHVS and FQNEAQ. CDR3 in DNA: TGTGCCAGCAGCACCCCGCGACAGGGAGGACTTTACGAGCAGTACTTC. Translating it yields CASSTPRQGGLYEQYF.

The chain carries TRBV19 and TRBJ1-5; D gene uncertain. CDR1 is LNHDA and CDR2 is SQIVND in the germline V gene (reference sequence). Trimming took off 3 bases at V and 4 bases at J, with 10 bases between the two ends. This CDR3 contains 14 residues. The CDR3 region has the DNA TGTGCCAGTAGTATGCCACGGGAAAATCAGCCCCAGCATTTT. Its translation: CASSMPRENQPQHF.

CDR3 residues: CASQSTGASGNTIYF. The CDR3 DNA reads as TGTGCCAGTCAAAGCACGGGGGCCTCTGGAAACACCATATATTTT. The chain uses TRBV19 and TRBJ1-3; D is perhaps TRBD1 (6 bases). Trimming took off 8 bases at V and 0 bases at J, with 14 bases between the two ends. Germline V gene data show CDR1 as LNHDA and CDR2 as SQIVND (reference sequence). The CDR3 spans 15 residues.

A note on this clone: This likely traces to a read error, being one base from a far larger clone. This rearrangement joins TRBV5-1 to TRBJ1-3; the match to TRBD1 covers 7 bases. J lost 2 bases, V lost 0 bases, and 2 bases had no gene match. Germline CDR1 SGHRS, CDR2 YFSETQ. The CDR3 totals 15 residues. In DNA, the CDR3 is TGCGCCAGCAGCTTGGACGGGACAGCTGGAAACACCATATATTTT. Its translation is CASSLDGTAGNTIYF. The full variable domain, with the rest looked up from reference TRBV5-1 and TRBJ1-3, is KAGVTQTPRYLIKTRGQQVTLSCSPISGHRSVSWYQQTPGQGLQFLFEYFSETQRNKGNFPGRFSGRQFSNSRSEMNVSTLELGDSALYLCASSLDGTAGNTIYFGEGSWLTVV.

The rearrangement joins TRBV6-6 to TRBJ1-5; 7 bases map to TRBD1. The germline CDR1 and CDR2 sequences are MNHNY and SVGAGI (reference sequence). Trimming cost V 4 bases and J 5 bases; bases outside gene matches: 5. The CDR3 contains 14 residues. The CDR3 sequence is CASSSGTEDQPQHF. As DNA, the CDR3 is TGTGCCAGCAGTTCCGGGACAGAGGATCAGCCCCAGCATTTT.

This clone has ten or more counts. The sample carries other DNA sequences with the same CDR3. The chain carries TRBV5-6 and TRBJ1-2; unclear D gene. Per the germline V gene, CDR1 is SGHDT and CDR2 is YYEEEE. V lost 0 bases and J lost 8, with 8 bases in between. This CDR3 has 12 residues. This CDR3 is CASSLGGQGYTF. DNA for the CDR3: TGTGCCAGCAGCTTGGGCGGTCAGGGCTACACCTTC.

The rearrangement joins TRBV4-1 to TRBJ2-2; TRBD2 agrees at 11 bases. The CDR3 covers 19 residues. V was pared by 4 bases and J by 0 bases, with 10 bases of the junction left unmatched. CDR1 is MGHRA, CDR2 YSYEKL, per germline. The CDR3 protein is CASSPYGLAGGTNTGELFF. The DNA of the CDR3 is TGCGCCAGCAGCCCCTACGGGCTAGCGGGAGGAACGAACACCGGGGAGCTGTTTTTT.

J is TRBJ1-1 and V is TRBV14; D not resolved. The CDR3 has 10 residues. The V end was cut by 4 bases, the J end by 10 bases, with 7 bases between. Germline V gives CDR1 SGHDN, CDR2 FVKESK. This CDR3 reads CASSLRVAFF. CDR3 nucleotides: TGTGCCAGCAGCCTAAGGGTAGCTTTCTTT.

The chain is built from TRBV5-8 and TRBJ1-1; 7 nucleotides match TRBD1. V was clipped by 0 bases and J by 7 bases; unmatched bases: 3. Germline V lookup: CDR1 SGHTS, CDR2 YDEGEE. CDR3 length equals 13 residues. CDR3 region: CASSLGQGHEAFF. The CDR3, as DNA: TGTGCCAGCAGCTTGGGACAGGGACATGAAGCTTTCTTT.

This clone was counted ten times or more. One base away lies a much larger clone, so this may be a sequencing read error. Distinct nucleotide sequences in the sample also encode this CDR3. The chain is built from TRBV4-2 and TRBJ2-5; D tentatively reads TRBD1 or TRBD2 (5 bases each). CDR1 LGHNA and CDR2 YNFKEQ come from the germline V gene. The V end lost 0 bases, the J end lost 13 bases, and 24 bases lay between the germline ends. The length of the CDR3 is 16 residues. The CDR3 DNA reads as TGTGCCAGCAGCCAAGACGAGGGGCAGGGCGTCGACGAGCGGTACTTC. Translated, it gives CASSQDEGQGVDERYF.